The 21 T cell receptor beta chains below all came from one sample that was sequenced in a study of blood T cell repertoires in COVID-19. Libraries were prepared by immunoSEQ multiplex PCR; TCRdb keeps only in-frame clonotypes and omits some of them. The sample lists roughly 280,000 clones; approximately 85% were seen once. Sequenced material: peripheral blood. Receptor source: a woman between 65 and 79 years old with acute or convalescent COVID-19.

The CDR3 nucleotides are TGTGCCAGTAGTATGAAGCCTAGCGGGGAATACAATGAGCAGTTCTTC. Translation: CASSMKPSGEYNEQFF. V and J are TRBV19 and TRBJ2-1; 9 positions agree with TRBD2. Looked up from germline, CDR1 is LNHDA and CDR2 is SQIVND (reference sequence). V gave up 3 bases and J gave up 4 bases; unmatched junction bases: 7. This CDR3 has 16 residues. Variable domain in full (rest from reference TRBV19 and TRBJ2-1): DGGITQSPKYLFRKEGQNVTLSCEQNLNHDAMYWYRQDPGQGLRLIYYSQIVNDFQKGDIAEGYSVSREKKESFPLTVTSAQKNPTAFYLCASSMKPSGEYNEQFFGPGTRLTVL.

This clone has only a few counts. The chain combines TRBV9 with TRBJ2-7, with TRBD2 as a possible D gene (5 bases). Germline CDR1 SGDLS, CDR2 YYNGEE. The CDR3 totals 12 residues. Trimming shortened V by 1 base and J by 6 bases, and 8 bases separated the two germline ends. The CDR3 bases are TGTGCCAGCAGCGTAATAAGCGGCGAGCAGTACTTC. It codes for CASSVISGEQYF.

This chain connects TRBV5-1 to TRBJ1-6; 10 positions agree with TRBD1. CDR3 size: 17 residues. CDR1 is SGHRS, CDR2 YFSETQ, per germline. V lost 0 bases, J lost 10 bases, and 10 bases stayed unmatched. The CDR3 region has the DNA TGCGCCAGCAGCTTGGGGCCCCCGGGACAGGGGTACTCACCCCTCCACTTT. Translated, it gives CASSLGPPGQGYSPLHF.

The rearrangement joins TRBV5-4 to TRBJ2-1; 10 positions agree with TRBD2. After removal of 1 base from V and 2 bases from J, the junction contained 3 bases not matched to a gene. Germline V gene sequence: CDR1 SGHNT, CDR2 YYREEE (reference sequence). This CDR3 spans 16 amino acids. The CDR3 here is CASSLRSGGAYNEQFF. CDR3 nucleotides: TGTGCCAGCAGCTTGAGAAGCGGGGGGGCCTACAATGAGCAGTTCTTC. The variable domain in full, with the rest retrieved from reference TRBV5-4 and TRBJ2-1, is ETGVTQSPTHLIKTRGQQVTLRCSSQSGHNTVSWYQQALGQGPQFIFQYYREEENGRGNFPPRFSGLQFPNYSSELNVNALELDDSALYLCASSLRSGGAYNEQFFGPGTRLTVL.

In nucleotides, the CDR3 is TGCGCCAGCAGCTTGATTGCGGGGAGGTACAATGAGCAGTTCTTC. Translated: CASSLIAGRYNEQFF. The genes are TRBV5-1 and TRBJ2-1, with a possible D match to TRBD2 (6 bases). The CDR3 has 15 amino acids. CDR1 is SGHRS, CDR2 YFSETQ, per germline. V was cut by 1 base and J by 4 bases, with 12 bases left in between.

This chain joins TRBV20-1 and TRBJ2-5, with D tentatively TRBD2 (5 bases). Germline V gene data show CDR1 as DFQATT and CDR2 as SNEGSKA (reference sequence). The CDR3 length is 16 residues. The germline V and J ends were trimmed by 3 bases and 5 bases, with 22 bases remaining between them. The CDR3 loop is CSASKPGRRRRETQYF. DNA of the CDR3: TGCAGTGCTAGTAAACCTGGACGGAGGCGGAGGGAGACCCAGTACTTC.

The chain carries TRBV7-3 and TRBJ2-5, with a possible D match to TRBD2 (5 bases). Germline CDR1 is SGHTA and CDR2 is FQGTGA. V dropped 2 bases and J dropped 3 bases, with 7 bases sitting between them. There are 13 residues in the CDR3. The CDR3 protein is CASSLRGEETQYF. Here the CDR3 DNA reads TGTGCCAGCAGCTTACGGGGAGAAGAGACCCAGTACTTC.

This sequence joins TRBV24-1 and TRBJ2-5, with D perhaps TRBD1 (6 bases). Germline CDR1 is KGHDR and CDR2 is SFDVKD. The CDR3 has 14 residues. Trimming pared 4 bases from V and 5 bases from J, leaving 13 bases between. The CDR3 DNA reads as TGTGCCACCAGTGACCCCCGGACAGTGGAGACCCAGTACTTC. This translates into CATSDPRTVETQYF.

This clone was recorded only once. The chain links TRBV28 to TRBJ2-6; TRBD1 might be the D (7 bases). Germline V lookup: CDR1 MDHEN, CDR2 SYDVKM. The CDR3 totals 15 residues. V gave up 8 bases and J gave up 1 base, with 12 bases separating them. The CDR3 protein is CASGGTASGANVLTF. CDR3 coding DNA: TGTGCCAGCGGGGGGACAGCTTCTGGGGCCAACGTCCTGACTTTC.

The V and J genes are TRBV19 and TRBJ1-1, with D perhaps TRBD1 (6 bases). Trimming cost V 3 bases and J 4 bases, with 15 bases left between them. The CDR3 is 15 residues long. The germline CDR1 and CDR2 sequences are LNHDA and SQIVND (reference sequence). Written as DNA, the CDR3 is TGTGCCAGTAGTATTCGGGTAAGGGGGACCACTGAAGCTTTCTTT. Translating it yields CASSIRVRGTTEAFF.

CDR3 region: CASPVRGNSPLHF. CDR3 coding DNA: TGTGCCAGCCCCGTCAGGGGGAATTCACCCCTCCACTTT. V is TRBV5-8 and J is TRBJ1-6, with 7 bases fitting TRBD1. V lost 7 bases to trimming and J lost 7 bases; unmatched junction nucleotides: 5. There are 13 residues in the CDR3. Germline CDR1 is SGHTS and CDR2 is YDEGEE.

This rearrangement joins TRBV5-1 to TRBJ2-2, with 7 bases that match TRBD2. Germline assignment: CDR1 SGHRS and CDR2 YFSETQ. Trimming removed 0 bases from V and 7 bases from J; junction bases left unmatched: 12. The CDR3 contains 17 residues. CDR3 loop: CASSLAAWTSGGGELFF. CDR3 sequence (DNA): TGCGCCAGCAGCTTGGCGGCCTGGACTAGTGGGGGCGGGGAGCTGTTTTTT.

The V gene is TRBV9, the J gene TRBJ2-5; TRBD2 might be the D (7 bases). Trimming stripped 3 bases from V and 4 bases from J, with 13 bases between. Per germline, CDR1 SGDLS and CDR2 YYNGEE. The CDR3 has 14 amino acids. The CDR3 region has the DNA TGTGCCAGCAGCGCCTACGGGGGGCGAGAGACCCAGTACTTC. Amino acid sequence: CASSAYGGRETQYF.

This chain links TRBV10-3 with TRBJ1-2; unclear D gene. From germline, CDR1 is ENHRY and CDR2 SYGVKD. V lost 4 bases to trimming and J lost 7 bases, with 16 bases between them. The CDR3 spans 14 residues. The DNA of the CDR3 is TGTGCCATCAGTGCCGACACCCTCGTGGCTGGCTACACCTTC. It specifies CAISADTLVAGYTF.

The chain is built from TRBV9 and TRBJ1-2; no reliable D call. CDR1 is SGDLS, CDR2 YYNGEE, per germline. Trimming shortened V by 0 bases and J by 7 bases, and 10 bases separated the two germline ends. The CDR3 extends over 13 amino acids. CDR3 in amino acids: CASSVGPSSGYTF. The CDR3 DNA sequence: TGTGCCAGCAGCGTAGGGCCTTCCTCTGGCTACACCTTC.

The chain links TRBV24-1 to TRBJ2-7; D not certain. This CDR3 contains 13 residues. The V and J ends lost 5 bases and 5 bases respectively, with 12 bases between them. The germline CDR1 and CDR2 sequences are KGHDR and SFDVKD. Here the CDR3 DNA reads TGTGCCACCAGTGCGCCTGGCAGGAACGAGCAGTACTTC. Residues: CATSAPGRNEQYF.

The V gene is TRBV10-3, the J gene TRBJ1-1; D gene uncertain. Germline V gene data show CDR1 as ENHRY and CDR2 as SYGVKD. V dropped 4 bases and J dropped 0 bases, with 6 bases sitting between them. The CDR3 totals 13 residues. This chain's CDR3 is CAISGGVNTEAFF. The DNA of the CDR3 is TGTGCCATCAGTGGAGGAGTGAACACTGAAGCTTTCTTT.

CDR3 in DNA: TGCAGCGGGGGGGTGACCACTGAAGCTTTCTTT. Translating it yields CSGGVTTEAFF. The V call is TRBV20-1, the J call TRBJ1-1; tentative D call: TRBD1 (5 bases). The germline gives CDR1 DFQATT, CDR2 SNEGSKA (reference sequence). The CDR3 length is 11 residues.

V gene TRBV30 combines with J gene TRBJ2-7, with 10 bases fitting TRBD1. V gave up 5 bases and J gave up 3 bases; unmatched junction bases: 7. Germline V gene lookup returns CDR1 GTSNPN and CDR2 SVGIG (reference sequence). This CDR3 contains 14 residues. The CDR3 loop reads CAWGTGEPVYEQYF. As DNA, the CDR3 is TGTGCCTGGGGGACAGGGGAACCGGTCTACGAGCAGTACTTC. Drawing the rest from reference TRBV30 and TRBJ2-7, the complete variable domain is SQTIHQWPATLVQPVGSPLSLECTVEGTSNPNLYWYRQAAGRGLQLLFYSVGIGQISSEVPQNLSASRPQDRQFILSSKKLLLSDSGFYLCAWGTGEPVYEQYFGPGTRLTVT.

CDR3 loop: CASSYWGGPLGPEQYF. The CDR3 DNA follows: TGTGCCAGCAGCTACTGGGGGGGACCTCTTGGGCCCGAGCAGTACTTC. J is TRBJ2-7 and V is TRBV7-9; 7 bases match TRBD2. The J segment lost 6 bases and the V segment lost 4 bases, leaving 15 bases of the junction unmatched. From germline, CDR1 is SEHNR and CDR2 FQNEAQ (reference sequence). The CDR3 has 16 amino acids.

The genes are TRBV3-1 (or the pseudogene TRBV3-2) and TRBJ2-3, with 7 nucleotides matching TRBD1. Germline trimming cut 1 base from V and 5 bases from J; bases unmatched to any gene: 6. Germline V CDR1 and CDR2: LGHDT, YNNKEL (reference sequence). The CDR3 is 15 residues long. The CDR3 DNA follows: TGTGCCAGCAGCCAAGGGAGAACAGGGGAAGATACGCAGTATTTT. Its translation is CASSQGRTGEDTQYF.